The T cell receptor (beta chain) under discussion was sequenced for a study of STAT3 mutations in large granular lymphocyte leukemia. Study summary: Among longitudinally sequenced T-LGLL patients, roughly half had canonical activating STAT3 mutations detected. Roughly 42% of treated T-LGLL patients showed hematologic response to immunosuppression.

As concerns this clone: Antigen unknown.

Overall study findings and caveats: In T-cell large granular lymphocyte leukemia, about half of patients showed multiple immunodominant subclonotypes. Clonal expansion was inferred from samples taken at other timepoints. Variable sampling intervals and differing treatment regimens complicated linking therapy response to TCR clonal burden changes.

This CDR3 region has 13 residues. Germline V gene sequence: CDR1 LNHDA, CDR2 SQIVND (reference sequence). Unmatched junction bases numbered 4, after V lost 5 bases and J lost 5 bases. Assay used: immunoSEQ multiplex PCR; TCRdb lists only in-frame clones, some missing. The sample has about 4,200 clones; about three fifths are singletons. The receptor was derived from a man aged 55 to 70 with T-cell large granular lymphocyte leukemia. Some clones in this sample may be carry-over from other donors' samples. Specimen: peripheral blood mononuclear cells. The chain recombines TRBV19 with TRBJ2-7, with 9 bases lining up with TRBD1. The CDR3 region is CASSGDRANEQYF. The CDR3 DNA follows: TGTGCCAGTAGTGGGGACAGGGCAAACGAGCAGTACTTC.